This T cell receptor beta chain was recovered during a study of shared clonotypes between healthy human individuals. Points from the study as a whole: Some naive CD4 clonotypes, roughly 4.7%, turned up in common across four donors.

The table came from immunoSEQ multiplex PCR; TCRdb's copy has only in-frame clones and leaves some out. The table has 2 million to 2.5 million clones, around 93% seen once; the top ten hold about 0.41%. This clone was detected once. What it binds is unknown. Donors had no recently reported acute infections or vaccinations and were HIV-negative. All participating donors were Caucasian adults from Nashville, Tennessee. The investigators split CD4+ cells into a CD45RA+ naive subset and a CD45RA-negative memory subset. V gave up 10 bases and J gave up 0 bases, with 12 bases separating them. Germline CDR1 reads LNHDA; CDR2 reads SQIVND (reference sequence). CDR3 length equals 14 residues.

The sequenced sample consisted of naive CD4+ T cells from PBMCs. The subset: CD45RA+ positively selected. This TCR was sampled from a young man in good health. Some clones in this sample may be carry-over from other donors' samples. This chain connects TRBV19 to TRBJ2-2; TRBD1 is a possible D gene (6 bases). CDR3: CAIRDTSNTGELFF. The CDR3 bases are TGTGCCATCCGGGACACATCGAACACCGGGGAGCTGTTTTTT.